These 8 T cell receptor beta chains originate from one sample sequenced in a study of T cell responses to AZD1222 COVID-19 vaccine. Only in-frame clones appear in the TCRdb table, and some are missing; sequencing was by immunoSEQ multiplex PCR. The sample includes about 110,000 clones, around 87% of them seen just once. The specimen comprised peripheral blood, sampled 28 days after the second AZD1222 dose. The receptors were sampled from an adult who received the AZD1222 COVID-19 vaccine.

This clone showed up just once. The chain has TRBV27 and TRBJ2-2, with 7 positions matching TRBD2. CDR1 is MNHEY and CDR2 is SMNVEV in the germline V gene (reference sequence). This CDR3 comprises 16 residues. With V trimmed by 2 bases and J by 4 bases, 7 bases remained unmatched. Written as DNA, the CDR3 is TGTGCCAGCAGTTTAATAGCGGGCCAGGGCACCGGGGAGCTGTTTTTT. Translating gives CASSLIAGQGTGELFF.

The chain recombines TRBV27 with TRBJ1-5, with 10 bases aligning to TRBD1. Germline V gives CDR1 MNHEY, CDR2 SMNVEV (reference sequence). V was pared by 2 bases and J by 5 bases, with 9 bases of the junction left unmatched. CDR3 length equals 17 residues. The CDR3 loop reads CASSLGYLDRGDQPQHF. CDR3 sequence (DNA): TGTGCCAGCAGTTTAGGTTATTTGGACAGGGGGGATCAGCCCCAGCATTTT.

The gene calls are TRBV7-8 and TRBJ1-5; TRBD1 might be the D (6 bases). The V end was cut by 1 base, the J end by 1 base, with 17 bases between. The CDR3 is made up of 18 amino acids. Germline V gene data show CDR1 as SGHVS and CDR2 as FQNEAQ. The CDR3 DNA reads TGTGCCAGCAGCTTAGTCGGGGGGGGCATATGGAGCAATCAGCCCCAGCATTTT. Protein product: CASSLVGGGIWSNQPQHF.

The V and J genes are TRBV12-3 or TRBV12-4 and TRBJ1-1; D might be TRBD1 (5 bases). The CDR3 is 11 residues long. With 8 bases removed from V and 11 bases from J, the gap between germline ends came to 15 bases. The CDR3 is CASRIRDRAFF. CDR3 sequence (DNA): TGTGCCAGCCGAATCAGGGATCGGGCTTTCTTT.

This chain connects TRBV23-1 to TRBJ2-1, with TRBD1 as a possible D gene (5 bases). TRBV23-1 qualifies as an ORF whose function is uncertain. V lost 7 bases and J 8 bases, leaving 18 bases between the germline ends. The CDR3 covers 14 residues. CDR3 nucleotide sequence: TGCGCCAGCACAGGGTGGGCCGGCCGCGATGAGCAGTTCTTC. Amino acids: CASTGWAGRDEQFF.

V gene TRBV7-6 combines with J gene TRBJ1-2; 9 bases agree with TRBD1. The CDR3 runs to 15 residues. J was trimmed by 8 bases and V by 6 bases; bases with no gene match: 13. Per germline, CDR1 SGHVS and CDR2 FNYEAQ. As DNA, the CDR3 is TGTGCCAGCAGTCTAGGGGCACAGGGGGCCTCGGGCTACACCTTC. Translated, it gives CASSLGAQGASGYTF.

The V gene is TRBV29-1, the J gene TRBJ2-3; 7 positions match TRBD1. The CDR3 covers 13 residues. With 4 bases clipped from V and 5 bases from J, the junction kept 6 bases outside the gene matches. Germline V gene sequence: CDR1 SQVTM, CDR2 ANQGSEA. The CDR3 DNA is TGCAGCGTTGTGAGGGGGCTAGGAGATACGCAGTATTTT. Amino acids: CSVVRGLGDTQYF.

This clone was seen many times. The V call is TRBV28, the J call TRBJ2-6; 9 positions agree with TRBD1. CDR3 length: 16 residues. Germline CDR1 is MDHEN and CDR2 is SYDVKM. V dropped 7 bases and J dropped 4; count of bases not matched to a gene: 8. The CDR3 DNA reads as TGTGCCAGCACCCCGGGACAGGGATCAGGGGCCAACGTCCTGACTTTC. It codes for CASTPGQGSGANVLTF. Full variable domain (rest looked up from reference TRBV28 and TRBJ2-6): DVKVTQSSRYLVKRTGEKVFLECVQDMDHENMFWYRQDPGLGLRLIYFSYDVKMKEKGDIPEGYSVSREKKERFSLILESASTNQTSMYLCASTPGQGSGANVLTFGAGSRLTVL.